These 17 T cell receptor beta chains share one sample of origin, sequenced in a study of blood T cell repertoires in COVID-19. Only in-frame clones appear in the TCRdb table, and some are missing; sequencing was by immunoSEQ multiplex PCR. The repertoire holds 130,000 to 150,000 clones, about 80% seen once, with approximately 5% in the top ten. Sequencing was done on a sample of peripheral blood. Receptors originate from a human donor in a cohort sampled during active COVID-19.

The rearrangement links TRBV18 to TRBJ2-1, with TRBD2 identical over 11 bases. V lost 1 base and J lost 11; bases outside the gene matches: 13. The CDR3 has 17 amino acids. Germline lookup yields CDR1 KGHSH and CDR2 LQKENI. DNA of the CDR3: TGTGCCAGCTCACCACAGAGGGCTAGCGGGGGGCCCACGAAGCAGTTCTTC. It translates to CASSPQRASGGPTKQFF.

This clone was seen just once. This chain joins TRBV7-9 and TRBJ1-1, with D perhaps matching TRBD1 (5 bases). The CDR3 runs to 14 residues. With 5 bases removed from V and 5 bases from J, the gap between germline ends came to 15 bases. Germline V gene sequence: CDR1 SEHNR, CDR2 FQNEAQ (reference sequence). Written as DNA, the CDR3 is TGTGCCAGCAGCCCCATGGGGGGATGGACTGAAGCTTTCTTT. Its translation is CASSPMGGWTEAFF.

The V and J genes are TRBV14 and TRBJ2-7; no clear D. CDR1 and CDR2 from the germline V gene are SGHDN and FVKESK. The CDR3 has 18 residues. Trimming left V 2 bases short and J 4 bases short, with 24 bases between. The CDR3 sequence: CASSQPDTQMFLPYEQYV. The CDR3 DNA sequence: TGTGCCAGCAGCCAACCCGACACCCAGATGTTTCTTCCGTACGAGCAGTACGTC.

CDR3 amino acids: CASSLGGKLFF. CDR3 coding DNA: TGTGCCAGCAGTTTGGGGGGGAAACTGTTTTTT. This sequence joins TRBV12-3 or TRBV12-4 and TRBJ1-4, with D perhaps matching TRBD1 (5 bases). V was clipped by 3 bases and J by 11 bases, with 7 bases between them. This CDR3 contains 11 residues.

This chain connects TRBV9 to TRBJ1-6; 8 bases match TRBD1. With 4 bases clipped from V and 3 bases from J, the junction kept 3 bases outside the gene matches. Germline V gene sequence: CDR1 SGDLS, CDR2 YYNGEE. This CDR3 spans 15 amino acids. CDR3 in DNA: TGTGCCAGCAGCCCAGGGACAGGCTATAATTCACCCCTCCACTTT. As protein: CASSPGTGYNSPLHF.

This clone was picked up one time. Other DNA sequences within the sample encode an identical CDR3. The chain employs TRBV28 and TRBJ1-1; D not certain. V was clipped by 2 bases and J by 3 bases, with 4 bases between them. The CDR3 length is 12 residues. The germline V gene encodes CDR1 MDHEN and CDR2 SYDVKM. CDR3 region: CASSLGDTEAFF. The CDR3, as DNA: TGTGCCAGCAGTTTAGGAGACACTGAAGCTTTCTTT.

The chain links TRBV28 to TRBJ1-1; perhaps TRBD1 as D (5 bases). CDR3 size: 16 residues. Trimming pared 4 bases from V and 3 bases from J, leaving 18 bases between. Germline V gene data show CDR1 as MDHEN and CDR2 as SYDVKM. The CDR3 protein is CASSSFITWGDTEAFF. The CDR3 region has the DNA TGTGCCAGCAGTTCATTCATTACCTGGGGGGACACTGAAGCTTTCTTT.

This clone was observed many times. The V and J genes are TRBV2 and TRBJ1-3, with D possibly TRBD1 on 5 matching bases. CDR3 length: 14 amino acids. Trimming removed 6 bases at V and 4 bases at J, with 13 bases between. Looked up from germline, CDR1 is SNHLY and CDR2 is FYNNEI. CDR3 DNA: TGTGCCAGCAGGACCCCAGGGCGGGGAAACACCATATATTTT. Its protein is CASRTPGRGNTIYF.

V usage is TRBV9 and J usage is TRBJ2-1, with TRBD2 as a possible D gene (5 bases). Germline V CDR1 and CDR2: SGDLS, YYNGEE. This CDR3 comprises 14 residues. V was cut by 4 bases and J by 5 bases, with 13 bases left in between. The CDR3 nucleotides are TGTGCCAGCAGCCTAGCTAGGAATAACAATGAGCAGTTCTTC. Its protein product is CASSLARNNNEQFF.

CDR3 sequence reads: CASSPHLGGQRIQETQYF. The CDR3 coding sequence is TGTGCCAGCAGTCCACACCTAGGGGGACAGAGAATACAAGAGACCCAGTACTTC. The rearrangement joins TRBV27 to TRBJ2-5, with 7 bases that match TRBD1. Germline CDR1 is MNHEY and CDR2 is SMNVEV (reference sequence). There are 18 residues in the CDR3. The V segment lost 5 bases and the J segment 2 bases; nucleotides outside the gene matches: 17.

V and J are TRBV6-1 and TRBJ2-3, with D possibly TRBD1 on 6 matching bases. In germline, CDR1 is MNHNS, CDR2 SASEGT. The ends were cut back, 2 bases at V and 2 bases at J, with 8 bases in the middle. The CDR3 runs to 14 residues. CDR3 DNA: TGTGCCAGCAGTGAAAGGACAGCCACAGATACGCAGTATTTT. Protein sequence: CASSERTATDTQYF.

V usage is TRBV5-4 and J usage is TRBJ1-1; D not resolved. The CDR3 consists of 13 residues. Looked up from germline, CDR1 is SGHNT and CDR2 is YYREEE (reference sequence). The germline V and J ends were trimmed by 4 bases and 6 bases, with 13 bases remaining between them. As DNA, the CDR3 is TGTGCCAGCAGCCCGAGAAGTGTCTCTGAAGCTTTCTTT. This translates into CASSPRSVSEAFF.

V usage is TRBV6-6 and J usage is TRBJ2-1, with D uncertain. In germline, CDR1 is MNHNY, CDR2 SVGAGI (reference sequence). The CDR3 totals 14 residues. Between the trimmed V and J ends, which lost 5 bases and 0 bases, there was a span of 8 bases. As DNA, the CDR3 is TGTGCCAGCAGTCCCCTTTTCTCCTACAATGAGCAGTTCTTC. Its protein product is CASSPLFSYNEQFF.

The gene calls are TRBV5-1 and TRBJ1-4; 9 positions agree with TRBD1. The CDR3 is 18 residues long. V shed 4 bases, J shed 0 bases, and the junction held 10 bases outside the gene matches. Looked up from germline, CDR1 is SGHRS and CDR2 is YFSETQ. In nucleotides, the CDR3 is TGCGCCAGCAGCCTATCCGGGACAGGGTATGCAACTAATGAAAAACTGTTTTTT. Amino acids: CASSLSGTGYATNEKLFF.

The V gene is TRBV2, the J gene TRBJ2-3; 11 bases are shared with TRBD2. The CDR3 totals 14 residues. The V and J ends lost 8 bases and 3 bases, in that order; junction bases with no gene match: 4. Germline V gene lookup returns CDR1 SNHLY and CDR2 FYNNEI. The CDR3 loop is CASVLAGGTDTQYF. CDR3 DNA sequence: TGTGCCAGCGTTCTAGCGGGAGGAACAGATACGCAGTATTTT.

V usage is TRBV7-8 and J usage is TRBJ2-5; 10 bases are a match to TRBD1. The ends lost 6 bases at V and 7 bases at J; junction bases unmatched: 11. The CDR3 runs 15 residues. Germline values: CDR1 SGHVS, CDR2 FQNEAQ. In DNA, the CDR3 is TGTGCCAGCAGTTCCGGGACAGGGGCAACACGGACCCAGTACTTC. It is translated as CASSSGTGATRTQYF.

The chain links TRBV10-3 to TRBJ1-1; TRBD1 agrees at 9 bases. CDR3 length equals 15 residues. CDR1 and CDR2 from the germline V gene are ENHRY and SYGVKD. Losses at the gene ends were 4 bases for V and 3 bases for J; bases not matched to a gene: 6. The CDR3 sequence: CAISGTGVADTEAFF. The CDR3 region has the DNA TGTGCCATCAGTGGGACAGGGGTGGCGGACACTGAAGCTTTCTTT.